The source of this T cell receptor (beta chain) is a study of T-cell reconstitution after alpha-beta-depleted transplantation in children. Study-level findings and limits: The origin of high day-60 TCRbeta diversity in some patients lay in surviving recipient T cells and thymic progenitors. The main origin of T-cell counts and diversity one year after transplant was newly produced T cells. The study reportedly traced alpha-beta T cells about two months after transplant to several hundred expanded graft clones.

A word on this clonotype: Its specificity is unknown.

V lost 0 bases and J 2 bases, leaving 11 bases between the germline ends. Germline CDR1 reads SGHRS; CDR2 reads YFSETQ. The CDR3 has 15 residues. The TCRbeta library incorporated unique molecular identifiers. TCRdb called the PCR reads again in MiXCR, with one record for every CDR3 protein. The table shows hundreds of thousands of distinct CDR3 sequences, with around 13% occurring only once. Sequenced material: PBMCs, taken before TCRalphabeta/CD19-depleted stem cell transplant. The TCR originated in a girl aged 2 to 9 with congenital amegakaryocytic thrombocytopenia, due to receive a stem cell transplant. This chain connects TRBV5-1 to TRBJ2-5; no reliable D call. Here the CDR3 reads CASSLDPVRQETQYF. CDR3 nucleotides: TGCGCCAGCAGCTTGGACCCAGTACGTCAAGAGACCCAGTACTTC.